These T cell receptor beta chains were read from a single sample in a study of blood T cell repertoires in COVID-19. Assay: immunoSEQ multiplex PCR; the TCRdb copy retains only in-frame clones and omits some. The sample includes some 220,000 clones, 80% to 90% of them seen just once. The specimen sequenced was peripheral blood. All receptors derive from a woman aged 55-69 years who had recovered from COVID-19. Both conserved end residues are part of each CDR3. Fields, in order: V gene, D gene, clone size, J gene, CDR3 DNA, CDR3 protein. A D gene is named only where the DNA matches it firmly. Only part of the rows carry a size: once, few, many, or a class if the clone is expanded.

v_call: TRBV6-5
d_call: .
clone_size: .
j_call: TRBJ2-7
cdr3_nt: TGTGCCAGCACTGGGAGCTACGAGCAGTACTTC
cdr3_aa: CASTGSYEQYF

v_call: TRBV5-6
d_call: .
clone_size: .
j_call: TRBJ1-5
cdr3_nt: TGTGCCAGCAGCTTAATGGGTTCAGGGTTACGGGATCAGCCCCAGCATTTT
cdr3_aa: CASSLMGSGLRDQPQHF

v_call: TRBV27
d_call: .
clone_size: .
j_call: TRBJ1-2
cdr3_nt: TGTGCCAGCAGTTTAGGGCTGAACTATGGCTACACCTTC
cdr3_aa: CASSLGLNYGYTF

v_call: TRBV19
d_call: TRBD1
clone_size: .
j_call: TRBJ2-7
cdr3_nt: TGTGCCAGTAGTTACAGGGGGATGGACGAGCAGTACTTC
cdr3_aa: CASSYRGMDEQYF

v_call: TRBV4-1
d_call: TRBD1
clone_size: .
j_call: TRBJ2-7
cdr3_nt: TGCGCCAGCAGCCAAGAACAGGGGGCTTACTACGAGCAGTACTTC
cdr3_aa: CASSQEQGAYYEQYF

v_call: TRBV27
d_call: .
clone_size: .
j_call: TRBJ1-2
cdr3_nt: TGTGCCAGCAAAGGCGGGGGCGAGTATGGCTACACCTTC
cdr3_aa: CASKGGGEYGYTF

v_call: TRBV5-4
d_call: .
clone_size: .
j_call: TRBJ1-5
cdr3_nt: TGTGCCAGCAGCTTGGCCCCCTCCGATCAGCCCCAGCATTTT
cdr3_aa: CASSLAPSDQPQHF

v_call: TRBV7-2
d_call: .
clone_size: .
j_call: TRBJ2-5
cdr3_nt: TGTGCCAGCAGCGACCTCCGGGGTGAGACCCAGTACTTC
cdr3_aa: CASSDLRGETQYF

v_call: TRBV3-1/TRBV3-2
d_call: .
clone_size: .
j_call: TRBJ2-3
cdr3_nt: TGTGCCAGCAGCAAAAGGCCGGGGGTTAGCACAGATACGCAGTATTTT
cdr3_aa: CASSKRPGVSTDTQYF

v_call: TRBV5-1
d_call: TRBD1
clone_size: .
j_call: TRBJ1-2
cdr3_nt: TGCGCCAGCAGCTTACAGGGGCAGGGTGGCTACACCTTC
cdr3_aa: CASSLQGQGGYTF

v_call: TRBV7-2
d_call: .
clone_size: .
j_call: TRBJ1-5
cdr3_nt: TGTGCCAGCAGCTTAACCGGCAGCGGGAATCAGCCCCAGCATTTT
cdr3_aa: CASSLTGSGNQPQHF

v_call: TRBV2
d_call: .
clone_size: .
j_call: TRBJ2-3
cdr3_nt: TGTGCCAGCAGTGGGACTCAAGATACGCAGTATTTT
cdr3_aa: CASSGTQDTQYF

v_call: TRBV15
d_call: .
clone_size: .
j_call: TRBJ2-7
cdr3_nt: TGTGCCACCAGCAGAGATCATGGCAGGGGATACGAGCAGTACTTC
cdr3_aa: CATSRDHGRGYEQYF

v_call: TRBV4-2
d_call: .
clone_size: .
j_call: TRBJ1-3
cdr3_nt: TGTGCCAGCAGCCTTACGGGCTCTGGAAACACCATATATTTT
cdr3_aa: CASSLTGSGNTIYF

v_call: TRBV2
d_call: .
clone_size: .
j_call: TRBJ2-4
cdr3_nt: TGTGCCAGCTCGAGAGGGGGAACGACAGCCAAAAACATTCAGTACTTC
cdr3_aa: CASSRGGTTAKNIQYF

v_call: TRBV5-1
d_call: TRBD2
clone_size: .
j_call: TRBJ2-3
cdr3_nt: TGCGCCAGCAGCCGGGGTCCGGGGGGAGATACGCAGTATTTT
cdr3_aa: CASSRGPGGDTQYF

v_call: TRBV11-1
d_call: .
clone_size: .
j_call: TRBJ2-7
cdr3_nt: TGTGCCAGCAGCATAGGTGGGGGCCCCTACGAGCAGTACTTC
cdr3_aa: CASSIGGGPYEQYF

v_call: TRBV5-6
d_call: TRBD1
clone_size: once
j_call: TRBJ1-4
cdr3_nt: TGTGCCAGCAGCCCGGGACAGGGGCTGAGTGAAAAACTGTTTTTT
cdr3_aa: CASSPGQGLSEKLFF

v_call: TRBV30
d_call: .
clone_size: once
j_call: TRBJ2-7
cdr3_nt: TGTGCCTGGAGTGTAGGGCAGGGTGACTACGAGCAGTACTTC
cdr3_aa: CAWSVGQGDYEQYF

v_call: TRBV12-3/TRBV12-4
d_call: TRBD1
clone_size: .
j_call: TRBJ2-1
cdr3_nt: TGTGCCAGCAGCCCACAGGGGAATGAGCAGTTCTTC
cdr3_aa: CASSPQGNEQFF

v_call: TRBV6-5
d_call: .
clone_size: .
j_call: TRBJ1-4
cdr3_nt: TGTGCCAGCAGTTACTCGGGGAGGGTCGGGTTTTTT
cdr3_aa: CASSYSGRVGFF

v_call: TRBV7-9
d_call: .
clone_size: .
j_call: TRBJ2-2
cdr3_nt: TGTGCCAGCAGCTCAGGACAACTGAACACCGGGGAGCTGTTTTTT
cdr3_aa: CASSSGQLNTGELFF

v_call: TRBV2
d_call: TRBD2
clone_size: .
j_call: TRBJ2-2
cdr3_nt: TGTGCCAGCAGCCACGGGACTAGCGCCGGGGAGCTGTTTTTT
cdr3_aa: CASSHGTSAGELFF

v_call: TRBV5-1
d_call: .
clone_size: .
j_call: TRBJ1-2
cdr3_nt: TGCGCCAGCAGCTTGGCAGGGGTAGGGTATGGCTACACCTTC
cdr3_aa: CASSLAGVGYGYTF

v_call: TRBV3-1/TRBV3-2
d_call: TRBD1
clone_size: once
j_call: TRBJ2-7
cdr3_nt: TGTGCCAGCAGCCAAGATTCCGGGACAGGAAACCACGAGCAGTACTTC
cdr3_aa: CASSQDSGTGNHEQYF

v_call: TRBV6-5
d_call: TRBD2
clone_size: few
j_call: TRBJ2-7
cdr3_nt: TGTGCCAGCACCGGACTAGAGCCCTACGAGCAGTACTTC
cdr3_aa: CASTGLEPYEQYF

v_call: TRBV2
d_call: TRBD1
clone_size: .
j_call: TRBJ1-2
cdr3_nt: TGTGCCAGCAGGAGGAGCACTCTGGGGCAGGGGGCGCGCAACTATGGCTACACCTTC
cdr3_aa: CASRRSTLGQGARNYGYTF

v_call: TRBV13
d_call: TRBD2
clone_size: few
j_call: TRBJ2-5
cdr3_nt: TGTGCCAGCAGCGCGCCCGGGACTAGCGGGTTGGAGGAGACCCAGTACTTC
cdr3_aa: CASSAPGTSGLEETQYF

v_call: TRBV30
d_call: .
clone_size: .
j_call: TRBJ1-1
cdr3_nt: TGTGCCTGGAGTGTGTTGGGGGCTACTGAAGCTTTCTTT
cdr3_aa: CAWSVLGATEAFF

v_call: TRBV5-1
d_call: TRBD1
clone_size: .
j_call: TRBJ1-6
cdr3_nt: TGCGCCAGCAGCGTCTCCCCGGGACAGGGGCAAAATTCACCCCTCCACTTT
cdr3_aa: CASSVSPGQGQNSPLHF

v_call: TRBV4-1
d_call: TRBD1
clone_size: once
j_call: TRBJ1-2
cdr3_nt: TGCGCCAGCAGCCAGTACAACACCGGGACAGGGGGCGCCTCGGATGGCTACACCTTC
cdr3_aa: CASSQYNTGTGGASDGYTF

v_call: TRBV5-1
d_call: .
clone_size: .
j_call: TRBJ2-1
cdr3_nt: TGCGCCAGCAGCGGTGGCTCCCTAGACAATGAGCAGTTCTTC
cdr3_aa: CASSGGSLDNEQFF

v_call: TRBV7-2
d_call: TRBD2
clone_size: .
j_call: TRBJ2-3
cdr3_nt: TGTGCCAGCAGAGCGGGGCCGACAGATACGCAGTATTTT
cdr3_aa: CASRAGPTDTQYF

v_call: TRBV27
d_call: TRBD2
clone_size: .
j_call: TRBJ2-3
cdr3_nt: TGTGCCAGCAGTTCCACACTTGTGCGGGGGGCCACAGATACGCAGTATTTT
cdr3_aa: CASSSTLVRGATDTQYF

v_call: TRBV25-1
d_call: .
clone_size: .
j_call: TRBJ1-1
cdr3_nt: TGTGCCAGCAGTGCGGCAGGGGATATGAACACTGAAGCTTTCTTT
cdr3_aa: CASSAAGDMNTEAFF

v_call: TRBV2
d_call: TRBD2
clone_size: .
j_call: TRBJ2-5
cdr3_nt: TGTGCCAGCAGAGTAGCGGGGGGGCCAGAGACCCAGTACTTC
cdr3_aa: CASRVAGGPETQYF

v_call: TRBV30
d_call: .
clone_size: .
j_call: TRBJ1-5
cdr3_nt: TGTGCCTGGAGTAGAGGGACTGGCAATCAGCCCCAGCATTTT
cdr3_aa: CAWSRGTGNQPQHF

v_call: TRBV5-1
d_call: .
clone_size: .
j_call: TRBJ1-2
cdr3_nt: TGCGCCAGTAAAGGACACCTCCGTAACTATGGCTACACCTTC
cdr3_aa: CASKGHLRNYGYTF

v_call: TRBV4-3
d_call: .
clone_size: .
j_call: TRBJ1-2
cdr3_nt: TGCGCCAGCAGCCAATTCCCGCCGTCCCGATACGCAGGGTGGTTCTCCGGCTACACCTTC
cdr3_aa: CASSQFPPSRYAGWFSGYTF

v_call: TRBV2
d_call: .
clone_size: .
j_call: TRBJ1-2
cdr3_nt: TGTGCCAGCAGAGCAGGGGTTCTCTGGCCCCGTATGTATGGCTACACCTTC
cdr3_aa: CASRAGVLWPRMYGYTF

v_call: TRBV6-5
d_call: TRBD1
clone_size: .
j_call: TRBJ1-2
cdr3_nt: TGTGCCAGCAGTCGAGGGACAGGGGGAGATGGCTACACCTTC
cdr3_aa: CASSRGTGGDGYTF

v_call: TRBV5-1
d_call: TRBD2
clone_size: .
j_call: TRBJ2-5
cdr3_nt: TGCGCCAGCAGCCGGGGACTAGCGGGGTTCGCGACCCAGTACTTC
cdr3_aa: CASSRGLAGFATQYF

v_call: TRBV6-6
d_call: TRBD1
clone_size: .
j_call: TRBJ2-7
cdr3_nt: TGTGCCAGCAGCACCGGGACAGGGAAATTTGGGCAGTACTTC
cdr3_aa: CASSTGTGKFGQYF

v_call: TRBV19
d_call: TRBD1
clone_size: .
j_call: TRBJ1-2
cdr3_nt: TGTGCCAGTAGTATGTTAGGGACAGCTAACTATGGCTACACCTTC
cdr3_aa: CASSMLGTANYGYTF

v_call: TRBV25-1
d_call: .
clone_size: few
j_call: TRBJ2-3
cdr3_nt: TGTGCCAGCAGTGATGCATCGGAGGGCACAGATACGCAGTATTTT
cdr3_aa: CASSDASEGTDTQYF

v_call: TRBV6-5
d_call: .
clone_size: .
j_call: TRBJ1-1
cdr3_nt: TGTGCCAGCAGTCACCCGCCTAGGACAGACACTGAAGCTTTCTTT
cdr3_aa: CASSHPPRTDTEAFF

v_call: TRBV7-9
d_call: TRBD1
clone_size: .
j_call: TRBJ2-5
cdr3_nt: TGTGCCAGCAGGCTAGGGACAGGGGCAGACCAAGAGACCCAGTACTTC
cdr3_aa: CASRLGTGADQETQYF

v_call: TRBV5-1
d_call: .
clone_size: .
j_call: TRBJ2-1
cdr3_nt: TGCGCCAGCAGCCAAGACCGGGACAATTTCTATGAGCAGTTCTTC
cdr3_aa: CASSQDRDNFYEQFF

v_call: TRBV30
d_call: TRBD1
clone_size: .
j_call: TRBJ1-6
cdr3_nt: TGTGCCTGGAGTCCTCGCCCTTGGGACAGTCGGAGCTCCTATAATTCACCCCTCCACTTT
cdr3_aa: CAWSPRPWDSRSSYNSPLHF

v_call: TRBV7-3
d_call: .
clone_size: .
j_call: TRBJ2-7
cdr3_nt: TGTGCCAGCAGCCCAGACGGGAACCCAGGCTACGAGCAGTACTTC
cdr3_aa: CASSPDGNPGYEQYF

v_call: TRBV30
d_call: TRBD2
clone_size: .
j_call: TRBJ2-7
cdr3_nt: TGTGCCTGGAAGCGGGGGATCTACGAGCAGTACTTC
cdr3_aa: CAWKRGIYEQYF

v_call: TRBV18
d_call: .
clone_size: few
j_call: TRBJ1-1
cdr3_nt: TGTGCCAGCTCACCCTCACAGGCCAGGGCTGAAGCTTTCTTT
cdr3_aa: CASSPSQARAEAFF

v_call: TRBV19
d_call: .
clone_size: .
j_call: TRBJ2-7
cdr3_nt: TGTGCCACCATGGAGGGTTACGAGCAGTACTTC
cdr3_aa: CATMEGYEQYF

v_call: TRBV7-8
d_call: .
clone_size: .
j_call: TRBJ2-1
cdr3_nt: TGTGCCAGCAGCACAACGCTCCTCAATGAGCAGTTCTTC
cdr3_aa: CASSTTLLNEQFF

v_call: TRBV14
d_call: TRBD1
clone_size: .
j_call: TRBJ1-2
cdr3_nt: TGTGCCAGCAGCCTGGCCAGGGGGTTCTATGGCTACACCTTC
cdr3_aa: CASSLARGFYGYTF

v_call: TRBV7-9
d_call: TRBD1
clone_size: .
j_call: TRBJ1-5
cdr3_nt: TGTGCCAGCAGCTTAACTGGGACAGGCGAAGAGCCCCAGCATTTT
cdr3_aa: CASSLTGTGEEPQHF

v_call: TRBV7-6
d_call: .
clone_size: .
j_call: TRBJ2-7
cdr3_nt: TGTGCCAGCAGCTCCTGGAGAGGGGAGGCTGGCGAGCAGTACTTC
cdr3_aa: CASSSWRGEAGEQYF

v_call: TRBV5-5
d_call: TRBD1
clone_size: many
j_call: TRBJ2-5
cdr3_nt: TGTGCCAGCAGCTCGATGGGACAGAGGGTGGAGACCCAGTACTTC
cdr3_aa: CASSSMGQRVETQYF

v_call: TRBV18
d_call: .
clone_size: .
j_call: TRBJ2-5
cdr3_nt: TGTGCCAGCTCACCCCTAACCGGCCGGGGGGAGACCCAGTACTTC
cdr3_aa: CASSPLTGRGETQYF